Below are 30 T cell receptor beta chains sequenced from a single sample in a study of T cell repertoires in cytomegalovirus infection (dated by TCRdb to 2018 to 2020). This specimen's treatment or condition label, per the study, means: in vitro stimulation with specific CMV peptide epitopes to enrich CMV-specific T cells. Sequenced on an Illumina HiSeq 1500. TCRdb applied fastp at Q25 and MiXCR to the public reads, then kept only in-frame beta chains. Rows are combined by CDR3 protein, so each entry shows the most common genes and DNA. A total of about 830,000 distinct CDR3 sequences appear in this sample, about 31% of them only once. The ten largest clonotypes hold under 15% of the sample. Antigen specificity for these receptors is unknown. Sequenced here: cultured CD8+ T cells from PBMCs, sampled from culture after CMV antigen stimulation. The receptors were sampled from a human donor in good health (CMV status not recorded). Some clones in this sample may be carry-over from other donors' samples.

This clonotype was found a few times. This rearrangement joins TRBV18 to TRBJ1-1; D may be TRBD1 (5 bases). The CDR3 has 14 residues. Between the trimmed V and J ends, which lost 6 bases and 4 bases, there was a span of 15 bases. Germline-derived CDR1 and CDR2 are KGHSH and LQKENI. The CDR3 bases are TGTGCCAGCTCCCTAGGGGCGCAGGGCACTGAAGCTTTCTTT. Encoded protein: CASSLGAQGTEAFF.

On this clonotype itself: At one end the junction does not follow the germline gene, possibly because of a read error. This sequence joins TRBV7-4 and TRBJ1-4; the D is unclear. The CDR3 extends over 15 amino acids. Germline assignment: CDR1 SGHVT and CDR2 SQSDAQ. The CDR3 region has the DNA TGTACCAGCAGCTTCCTGGACGGATTCAATGAAAAACTGTTTTTT. Its translation: CTSSFLDGFNEKLFF.

This clonotype ranks as medium-sized. The rearrangement uses TRBV7-8 and TRBJ1-3; maybe TRBD1 (5 bases). V dropped 1 base and J dropped 4 bases, with 8 bases sitting between them. The CDR3 is 14 residues long. The V gene's germline CDR1 is SGHVS and CDR2 FQNEAQ. The CDR3 DNA is TGTGCCAGCAGCTTAGAGGGACGAGGAAACACCATATATTTT. Its translation is CASSLEGRGNTIYF.

This clonotype was picked up one time. CDR3 nucleotides: TGTGCCAGCAGCGTAGGGGACACAAAAGAAAAACTGTTTTTT. Its translation: CASSVGDTKEKLFF. The chain couples TRBV9 to TRBJ1-4, with a tentative D call TRBD1 (6 bases). V gave up 0 bases and J gave up 8 bases, with 11 bases separating them. CDR1 is SGDLS and CDR2 is YYNGEE in the germline V gene. The CDR3 sequence is 14 residues long.

This clonotype was seen only a few times. The chain employs TRBV4-2 and TRBJ2-3; D not resolved. This CDR3 contains 15 residues. V lost 1 base, J lost 0 bases, and 8 bases lay in between. CDR1 and CDR2 (germline): LGHNA, YNFKEQ. CDR3 residues: CASSQVSGSTDTQYF. CDR3 coding DNA: TGTGCCAGCAGCCAAGTCTCAGGCAGCACAGATACGCAGTATTTT.

V usage is TRBV4-1 and J usage is TRBJ2-3, with a possible D match to TRBD2 (6 bases). The V gene lost 3 bases and the J gene lost 0 bases, with 13 bases spanning the gap. The CDR3 is made up of 16 amino acids. The V gene's germline CDR1 is MGHRA and CDR2 YSYEKL. The CDR3 DNA sequence: TGCGCCAGCAGCCACGCCCTAGCGACTAGCACAGATACGCAGTATTTT. This encodes CASSHALATSTDTQYF.

V usage is TRBV10-2 and J usage is TRBJ2-7; 9 positions match TRBD2. The CDR3 spans 13 residues. Germline assignment: CDR1 WSHSY and CDR2 SAAADI. The trim removed 10 bases at V and 0 bases at J, leaving 4 bases unmatched. This CDR3 reads CATIAGDSYEQYF. As DNA, the CDR3 is TGCGCCACCATAGCGGGGGACTCCTACGAGCAGTACTTC.

A remark on this clonotype: One end of the junction varies from germline; a read error may be responsible. J is TRBJ1-5 and V is TRBV7-4; D is undetermined. This CDR3 comprises 17 residues. The V gene's germline CDR1 is SGHVT and CDR2 SQSDAQ. For the CDR3, the DNA is TGTGCCAACAGCTTCGATGGAGAGGCCAACGGCCATCAGCCCCAGCATTTT. Protein sequence: CANSFDGEANGHQPQHF.

The table lists this clonotype with many counts. The V call is TRBV7-9, the J call TRBJ1-1; TRBD1 matches 10 bases. V shed 4 bases, J shed 4 bases, and the junction held 0 bases outside the gene matches. The CDR3 loop spans 13 amino acids. Germline V gene sequence: CDR1 SEHNR, CDR2 FQNEAQ (reference sequence). CDR3 bases: TGTGCCAGCAGCTGGACAGGGGGCACTGAAGCTTTCTTT. It encodes CASSWTGGTEAFF.

The J gene is TRBJ2-7, the V gene TRBV6-6, with D unresolved. Germline values: CDR1 MNHNY, CDR2 SVGAGI (reference sequence). Trimming removed 2 bases at V and 4 bases at J, with 6 bases between. CDR3 length: 12 amino acids. The CDR3: CASSYDLYEQYF. CDR3 DNA: TGTGCCAGCAGTTACGATCTATACGAGCAGTACTTC.

This clonotype was recorded a few times. The chain is built from TRBV6-6 and TRBJ2-1; D might be TRBD2 (5 bases). With 2 bases removed from V and 1 base from J, the gap between germline ends came to 9 bases. The CDR3 runs to 15 residues. Germline V gene lookup returns CDR1 MNHNY and CDR2 SVGAGI (reference sequence). The CDR3 here is CASSYGRGSYNEQFF. DNA for the CDR3: TGTGCCAGCAGTTACGGCCGGGGTTCCTACAATGAGCAGTTCTTC.

This chain uses TRBV28 with TRBJ1-1, with TRBD1 as a possible D gene (5 bases). Germline V CDR1 and CDR2: MDHEN, SYDVKM. The CDR3 has 12 residues. Trimming cost V 10 bases and J 4 bases, with 13 bases left between them. The CDR3 DNA reads as TGTGCCAACAATGGGGGTACCACTGAAGCTTTCTTT. Encoded protein: CANNGGTTEAFF.

The V call is TRBV7-9, the J call TRBJ2-1; 8 nucleotides line up with TRBD2. The CDR3 is made up of 18 amino acids. The V gene end was trimmed by 1 base and the J gene end by 3 bases; junction bases not matched to a gene: 11. Germline V gene data show CDR1 as SEHNR and CDR2 as FQNEAQ (reference sequence). CDR3 region: CASSLVAGHVTSYNEQFF. The CDR3 DNA sequence: TGTGCCAGCAGCTTAGTAGCGGGACATGTCACAAGCTACAATGAGCAGTTCTTC.

The chain employs TRBV19 and TRBJ1-1; 10 bases match TRBD1. The V gene end was trimmed by 6 bases and the J gene end by 5 bases; junction bases not matched to a gene: 9. CDR1 and CDR2 (germline): LNHDA, SQIVND (reference sequence). CDR3 length: 15 residues. The CDR3 sequence: CASRRDRGRWTEAFF. The CDR3 DNA reads TGTGCCAGTAGGCGGGACAGGGGTCGATGGACTGAAGCTTTCTTT.

This chain connects TRBV5-1 to TRBJ2-4; tentative D call: TRBD2 (5 bases). The CDR3 has 15 residues. The V gene lost 8 bases and the J gene lost 0 bases, with 15 bases spanning the gap. Germline lookup yields CDR1 SGHRS and CDR2 YFSETQ. CDR3 residues: CARPPGNEAKNIQYF. DNA of the CDR3: TGCGCCAGGCCGCCGGGAAATGAAGCCAAAAACATTCAGTACTTC.

This chain uses TRBV29-1 with TRBJ2-1, with 10 bases matching TRBD2. Germline CDR1 SQVTM, CDR2 ANQGSEA. This CDR3 is 12 amino acids long. V dropped 5 bases and J dropped 7; count of bases not matched to a gene: 2. The CDR3 nucleotides read TGCAGCGTTTGGACTAGCGGTAATGAGCAGTTCTTC. It translates to CSVWTSGNEQFF.

This chain connects TRBV28 to TRBJ2-1; TRBD2 aligns across 10 bases. After removal of 1 base from V and 5 bases from J, the junction contained 11 bases not matched to a gene. Germline V gene sequence: CDR1 MDHEN, CDR2 SYDVKM. CDR3 size: 18 residues. The CDR3 sequence: CASSLSLSGGSHHNEQFF. CDR3 DNA: TGTGCCAGCAGTTTATCCCTTAGCGGGGGGTCCCATCACAATGAGCAGTTCTTC.

J is TRBJ1-4 and V is TRBV6-5, with a weak D call TRBD1 (5 bases). V lost 8 bases to trimming and J lost 4 bases, with 11 bases between them. The CDR3 sequence is 13 residues long. The germline V gene has CDR1 MNHEY and CDR2 SVGAGI. CDR3 residues: CASLGGLNEKLFF. Written as DNA, the CDR3 is TGTGCCAGCCTCGGGGGACTTAATGAAAAACTGTTTTTT.

This chain connects TRBV29-1 to TRBJ1-2, with TRBD1 matching 8 bases. Per germline, CDR1 SQVTM and CDR2 ANQGSEA. The CDR3 covers 11 residues. J was trimmed by 7 bases and V by 7 bases; bases with no gene match: 5. The CDR3 region is CSGGQGPGYTF. CDR3 bases: TGCAGCGGCGGACAGGGACCTGGCTACACCTTC.

This sequence joins TRBV27 and TRBJ2-2; 8 bases align to TRBD2. This CDR3 comprises 15 residues. The junction had 4 bases not matched to a gene; V was cut back by 3 bases and J by 4 bases. From germline, CDR1 is MNHEY and CDR2 SMNVEV (reference sequence). The CDR3 sequence: CASSFGLASTGELFF. CDR3 DNA sequence: TGTGCCAGCAGTTTCGGACTAGCTTCCACCGGGGAGCTGTTTTTT.

This chain uses TRBV12-3 or TRBV12-4 with TRBJ2-1; no reliable D call. This CDR3 is 10 amino acids long. Trimming left V 6 bases short and J 12 bases short, with 9 bases between. The CDR3 bases are TGTGCCAGCAGAAGTAAGGGGCAGTTCTTC. It codes for CASRSKGQFF.

This clonotype was detected ten times or more. The V call is TRBV12-3 or TRBV12-4, the J call TRBJ2-2; D is possibly TRBD1 (5 bases). The CDR3 loop spans 15 amino acids. Trimming pared 5 bases from V and 3 bases from J, leaving 13 bases between. The CDR3, as DNA: TGTGCCAGCAGTACCAGGGATGGGTACACCGGGGAGCTGTTTTTT. This translates into CASSTRDGYTGELFF.

The rearrangement links TRBV12-3 or TRBV12-4 to TRBJ2-2; D possibly uses TRBD1 or TRBD2 (5 bases each). The V gene lost 6 bases and the J gene lost 0 bases, with 14 bases spanning the gap. The CDR3 totals 16 residues. Here the CDR3 reads CASRGEGRSNTGELFF. The CDR3 DNA reads as TGTGCCAGCAGGGGAGAGGGGCGATCGAACACCGGGGAGCTGTTTTTT.

This clonotype was counted only a few times. The rearrangement links TRBV6-2 or TRBV6-3 to TRBJ2-7, with a possible D match to TRBD2 (5 bases). Germline V gives CDR1 MNHEY, CDR2 SVGEGT. The CDR3 totals 13 residues. V lost 4 bases, J lost 7 bases, and 14 bases lay in between. CDR3: CASSWGWSGEQYV. The CDR3 DNA follows: TGTGCCAGCAGTTGGGGATGGAGCGGTGAGCAGTACGTC.

This clonotype has just a few counts. The chain recombines TRBV7-8 with TRBJ1-2; unclear D gene. The V end lost 5 bases, the J end lost 8 bases, and 24 bases lay between the germline ends. The CDR3 loop spans 16 amino acids. Per the germline V gene, CDR1 is SGHVS and CDR2 is FQNEAQ. This CDR3 is CASSRLVALGKRGYTF. CDR3 DNA: TGTGCCAGCAGCCGCTTAGTGGCTCTGGGCAAACGGGGCTACACCTTC.

This clonotype was observed a few times. CDR3 nucleotides: TGTGCCAGCACCCTGACAGGAACCTACGAGCAGTACTTC. Its protein product is CASTLTGTYEQYF. V and J are TRBV12-3 or TRBV12-4 and TRBJ2-7; tentative D call: TRBD1 (6 bases). This CDR3 has 13 amino acids. V lost 7 bases, J lost 2 bases, and 12 bases lay in between.

The chain employs TRBV7-9 and TRBJ2-2; D call uncertain. V was cut by 7 bases and J by 6 bases, with 15 bases left in between. Germline V gives CDR1 SEHNR, CDR2 FQNEAQ (reference sequence). The CDR3 runs 14 residues. This CDR3 reads CASTTSEGAGELFF. DNA of the CDR3: TGTGCCAGCACCACAAGCGAAGGCGCCGGGGAGCTGTTTTTT.

The V gene is TRBV7-8, the J gene TRBJ2-2, with 9 nucleotides matching TRBD2. Unmatched junction bases numbered 9, after V lost 2 bases and J lost 5 bases. This CDR3 has 17 residues. Germline CDR1 reads SGHVS; CDR2 reads FQNEAQ. In DNA, the CDR3 is TGTGCCAGCAGCTTAAGGGGCGGGGGGGCCCAAACCGGGGAGCTGTTTTTT. This codes for CASSLRGGGAQTGELFF.

This clonotype was recorded a few times. The rearrangement uses TRBV4-1 and TRBJ2-5; D may be TRBD2 (7 bases). The CDR3 extends over 15 amino acids. Germline assignment: CDR1 MGHRA and CDR2 YSYEKL. V was cut by 1 base and J by 5 bases, with 14 bases left in between. Written as DNA, the CDR3 is TGCGCCAGCAGCCAAGGGGAGGGGGGATTTGAGACCCAGTACTTC. This codes for CASSQGEGGFETQYF.

This clonotype was counted between two and nine times. The genes are TRBV7-2 and TRBJ2-2; 7 nucleotides line up with TRBD2. The CDR3 covers 14 residues. CDR1 and CDR2 from the germline V gene are SGHTA and FQGNSA. J gave up 12 bases and V 1 base, and 8 bases lay outside the gene matches. The CDR3 is CASSLGSGGTQLFF. The CDR3 coding sequence is TGTGCCAGCAGCTTAGGGTCCGGGGGGACGCAGCTGTTTTTT.